Following are 11 T cell receptor beta chains from one sample sequenced in a study of CD8+ T cells in alopecia areata (dated 2018 in TCRdb). Read against the paper, the sample's time point label means: about 25 weeks on oral tofacitinib. Reading the label with the study, this specimen's treatment or condition is: oral pan-JAK inhibitor, 5-10 mg twice daily. The library was built by means of the immunoSEQ multiplex PCR assay. To provide template for TCR sequencing, every sample had RNA extracted and reverse transcribed into cDNA. In its TCRdb copy, this immuneACCESS table keeps in-frame sequences only and misses some clones. Where compared with another copy, unresolved V genes explain less than half of these, and the others have no known cause. For this sample the table gives nearly 200,000 clones, of which roughly 60% were detected only once. The ten largest clonotypes hold approximately 5.1% of the sample.

The source was CD4+ T cells sorted from blood, collected at week 24, from a patient treated with tofacitinib. Source of these receptors: a human donor with alopecia areata.

A note on this clone: One end of the junction is discordant with germline, which a read error may explain. This chain connects TRBV5-6 to TRBJ2-5; 7 bases line up with TRBD1. Germline V gives CDR1 SGHDT, CDR2 YYEEEE. The CDR3 is made up of 12 amino acids. DNA for the CDR3: TGTGCCAGCAGCCCGATCTCCGGGACAGTAAACTTC. Translating it yields CASSPISGTVNF.

This sequence joins TRBV7-9 and TRBJ2-2, with TRBD2 matching over 8 bases. Germline lookup yields CDR1 SEHNR and CDR2 FQNEAQ (reference sequence). The CDR3 extends over 17 amino acids. The V segment lost 11 bases and the J segment 4 bases; nucleotides outside the gene matches: 18. Here the CDR3 DNA reads TGTGCCGCACCGGGACTAGACAGCGAGATAGGCACCGGGGAGCTGTTTTTT. Its protein is CAAPGLDSEIGTGELFF.

The rearrangement uses TRBV25-1 and TRBJ1-1, with D perhaps matching TRBD1 (5 bases). Germline values: CDR1 MGHDK, CDR2 SYGVNS. With 4 bases removed from V and 8 bases from J, the gap between germline ends came to 8 bases. The CDR3 sequence is 11 residues long. The CDR3 protein is CASSAPGEAFF. CDR3 nucleotide sequence: TGTGCCAGCAGTGCTCCAGGGGAAGCTTTCTTT.

DNA for the CDR3: TGCAGCGTTGTGGGCGGGAGAGGCAATGAGCAGTTCTTC. This sequence encodes CSVVGGRGNEQFF. The gene calls are TRBV29-1 and TRBJ2-1; TRBD2 agrees at 7 bases. The CDR3 length is 13 residues. The V and J ends lost 4 bases and 6 bases, in that order; junction bases with no gene match: 6. The germline CDR1 and CDR2 sequences are SQVTM and ANQGSEA.

This clone appeared a few times. This chain links TRBV5-1 with TRBJ2-3, with TRBD1 as a possible D gene (5 bases). Trimming took off 6 bases at V and 8 bases at J, with 13 bases between the two ends. Germline V lookup: CDR1 SGHRS, CDR2 YFSETQ. This CDR3 has 12 residues. The CDR3 loop is CASTGPQGTQYF. The CDR3 DNA sequence: TGCGCCAGCACCGGCCCCCAGGGTACGCAGTATTTT. Full variable domain (rest looked up from reference TRBV5-1 and TRBJ2-3): KAGVTQTPRYLIKTRGQQVTLSCSPISGHRSVSWYQQTPGQGLQFLFEYFSETQRNKGNFPGRFSGRQFSNSRSEMNVSTLELGDSALYLCASTGPQGTQYFGPGTRLTVL.

This clone was seen only once. The V gene is TRBV29-1, the J gene TRBJ2-5, with 9 bases matching TRBD1. The V gene's germline CDR1 is SQVTM and CDR2 ANQGSEA. This CDR3 spans 12 amino acids. With 7 bases clipped from V and 3 bases from J, the junction kept 3 bases outside the gene matches. This CDR3 reads CSGGTGKETQYF. CDR3 nucleotides: TGCAGCGGAGGGACAGGGAAAGAGACCCAGTACTTC.

The chain carries TRBV29-1 and TRBJ1-1, with D maybe TRBD1 (6 bases). CDR1 SQVTM and CDR2 ANQGSEA come from the germline V gene. V gave up 5 bases and J gave up 7 bases, with 8 bases separating them. The CDR3 spans 10 residues. This CDR3 reads CSVLGGEAFF. In nucleotides, the CDR3 is TGCAGCGTTTTAGGGGGTGAAGCTTTCTTT.

The chain recombines TRBV30 with TRBJ2-1; D may be TRBD2 (6 bases). Germline V gene data show CDR1 as GTSNPN and CDR2 as SVGIG (reference sequence). This CDR3 contains 19 residues. Trimming removed 2 bases from V and 0 bases from J, with 23 bases in between. In nucleotides, the CDR3 is TGTGCCTGGAGTCCAACCCGTACCCTAGCGATCAGCTCCTACAATGAGCAGTTCTTC. This codes for CAWSPTRTLAISSYNEQFF.

The chain links TRBV4-3 to TRBJ1-1; D is unclear. Trimming removed 5 bases from V and 5 bases from J, with 6 bases in between. Per germline, CDR1 LGHNA and CDR2 YSLEER. CDR3 length: 11 amino acids. Written as DNA, the CDR3 is TGCGCCAGCAGCGACCTTACTGAAGCTTTCTTT. Translated, it gives CASSDLTEAFF.

The CDR3 reads CTPLVILRGRFTEAFF. DNA of the CDR3: TGCACCCCGCTTGTGATTCTTAGGGGCCGGTTCACTGAAGCTTTCTTT. The chain employs TRBV29-1 and TRBJ1-1, with TRBD1 as a possible D gene (5 bases). CDR3 size: 16 residues. Germline loops: CDR1 SQVTM, CDR2 ANQGSEA.

V is TRBV5-4 and J is TRBJ2-4; 7 bases fit TRBD1. This CDR3 contains 16 residues. Germline CDR1 SGHNT, CDR2 YYREEE (reference sequence). After removal of 4 bases from V and 6 bases from J, the junction contained 13 bases not matched to a gene. CDR3 protein: CASSPYQTGSGNIQYF. The CDR3 DNA follows: TGTGCCAGCAGCCCATATCAGACAGGGAGCGGAAACATTCAGTACTTC.